What follows are 30 T cell receptor beta chains derived from one specimen sequenced in a study of CD8+ T cells in alopecia areata (dated 2018 in TCRdb). Library generation was performed with the immunoSEQ multiplex PCR assay. RNA was extracted from all samples and reverse transcribed into cDNA, which served as template for TCR sequencing. TCRdb holds this immuneACCESS table with in-frame rearrangements only. Some clones are missing; in checked studies, unresolved V genes explain under half, and the rest has no known cause. The sample data list 120,000 or so clones, and around 48% of these were observed just once. The ten most abundant clones make up roughly 10% of the sample. Sequencing input: NKG2D-low CD8+ T cells sorted from blood. The cell subset or site label on this specimen signifies: sorted CD8+ NKG2D-low blood T cells. All receptors derive from a human donor with alopecia areata.

With regard to this clone: Other nucleotide sequences from this sample produce the same CDR3. The V gene is TRBV27, the J gene TRBJ2-7; D unclear. Trimming pared 2 bases from V and 0 bases from J, leaving 5 bases between. This CDR3 is built from 13 residues. CDR1 is MNHEY, CDR2 SMNVEV, per germline (reference sequence). The CDR3 DNA is TGTGCCAGCAGTTTAGGCCGCTCCTACGAGCAGTACTTC. It yields the protein CASSLGRSYEQYF.

J is TRBJ2-7 and V is TRBV14; the D is unclear. Looked up from germline, CDR1 is SGHDN and CDR2 is FVKESK. V lost 4 bases to trimming and J lost 3 bases, with 10 bases between them. There are 13 residues in the CDR3. The CDR3 loop reads CASSPDWVYEQYF. CDR3 DNA sequence: TGTGCCAGCAGCCCGGATTGGGTCTACGAGCAGTACTTC.

This chain joins TRBV11-2 and TRBJ2-3; 10 bases are shared with TRBD2. CDR3 length: 15 residues. V was clipped by 3 bases and J by 5 bases; unmatched bases: 5. Germline-derived CDR1 and CDR2 are SGHAT and FQNNGV. The CDR3 spells CASSLLAGAGDTQYF. The CDR3, as DNA: TGTGCCAGCAGCTTGCTAGCGGGAGCGGGAGATACGCAGTATTTT.

This clone was seen more than once but under ten times. This chain links TRBV4-1 with TRBJ2-1; 8 bases match TRBD1. Germline-derived CDR1 and CDR2 are MGHRA and YSYEKL. V was pared by 0 bases and J by 8 bases, with 6 bases of the junction left unmatched. This CDR3 spans 15 amino acids. CDR3 region: CASSQDGTGWDEQFF. The CDR3 nucleotides read TGCGCCAGCAGCCAAGATGGGACAGGATGGGATGAGCAGTTCTTC.

This chain joins TRBV29-1 and TRBJ2-1; TRBD2 aligns across 8 bases. The CDR3 extends over 14 amino acids. The junction had 4 bases not matched to a gene; V was cut back by 2 bases and J by 4 bases. Germline values: CDR1 SQVTM, CDR2 ANQGSEA. CDR3 nucleotide sequence: TGCAGCGTTGAAACTAGCGGTCATTACAATGAGCAGTTCTTC. Translated, it gives CSVETSGHYNEQFF.

The CDR3: CSVSDRGQFF. The CDR3 DNA sequence: TGCAGCGTTTCGGACAGGGGGCAGTTCTTC. The gene calls are TRBV29-1 and TRBJ2-1, with TRBD1 identical over 9 bases. Germline V gives CDR1 SQVTM, CDR2 ANQGSEA. The CDR3 covers 10 residues. With 5 bases clipped from V and 12 bases from J, the junction kept 2 bases outside the gene matches.

With regard to this clone: At the DNA level, this CDR3 is encoded by other sequences in the same sample as well. The rearrangement links TRBV28 to TRBJ2-2; unclear D gene. The V end was cut by 2 bases, the J end by 6 bases, with 1 base between. Germline assignment: CDR1 MDHEN and CDR2 SYDVKM. This CDR3 region has 11 residues. The CDR3 bases are TGTGCCAGCAGTTTACCCGGGGAGCTGTTTTTT. This codes for CASSLPGELFF.

The CDR3 nucleotides are TGCGCCAGCAGTCATCGCACAGGGACCTCTGAGCAGTTCTTC. Translated: CASSHRTGTSEQFF. The chain combines TRBV23-1 with TRBJ2-1; TRBD1 is a possible D gene (6 bases). TRBV23-1 is filed as an ORF, its function uncertain. Trimming stripped 3 bases from V and 9 bases from J, with 15 bases between. The CDR3 sequence is 14 residues long.

This chain joins TRBV29-1 and TRBJ2-1; D is uncertain. CDR3 size: 12 residues. Looked up from germline, CDR1 is SQVTM and CDR2 is ANQGSEA. The ends were cut back, 3 bases at V and 10 bases at J, with 13 bases in the middle. CDR3 nucleotide sequence: TGCAGCGTTGAGATTGGGGTAACCGAGCAGTTCTTC. This codes for CSVEIGVTEQFF.

The J gene is TRBJ2-1, the V gene TRBV30, with no clear D. CDR1 is GTSNPN and CDR2 is SVGIG in the germline V gene (reference sequence). V was pared by 2 bases and J by 8 bases, with 7 bases between. The length of the CDR3 is 11 residues. CDR3 coding DNA: TGTGCCTGGAGTTGGGGTTATGAGCAGTTCTTC. Translation: CAWSWGYEQFF.

The chain carries TRBV5-6 and TRBJ2-1; no firm D call. Germline V CDR1 and CDR2: SGHDT, YYEEEE. The germline V and J ends were trimmed by 5 bases and 9 bases, with 12 bases remaining between them. The CDR3 is 12 residues long. In nucleotides, the CDR3 is TGTGCCAGCAGTCGAGGATCTGGTGAGCAGTTCTTC. It specifies CASSRGSGEQFF.

Concerning this clone: A junction end diverges from the germline sequence, so it may reflect a read error. The V call is TRBV11-3, the J call TRBJ1-2, with D hard to call. The CDR3 consists of 11 residues. Germline assignment: CDR1 SGHNT and CDR2 YENEEA. The CDR3 region is CASSIGEFPDF. The CDR3, as DNA: TGTGCCAGCAGCATCGGAGAATTCCCAGACTTC.

This chain uses TRBV18 with TRBJ1-1; a weak D match, TRBD1 (6 bases). Trimming shortened V by 3 bases and J by 2 bases, and 10 bases separated the two germline ends. The CDR3 runs 14 residues. CDR1 and CDR2 from the germline V gene are KGHSH and LQKENI. The CDR3 spells CASSPLGANTEAFF. The CDR3 DNA reads as TGTGCCAGCTCACCCCTGGGGGCCAACACTGAAGCTTTCTTT. The variable domain in full, completed from reference TRBV18 and TRBJ1-1, reads NAGVMQNPRHLVRRRGQEARLRCSPMKGHSHVYWYRQLPEEGLKFMVYLQKENIIDESGMPKERFSAEFPKEGPSILRIQQVVRGDSAAYFCASSPLGANTEAFFGQGTRLTVV.

This clone came up once. This chain joins TRBV27 and TRBJ2-1; D gene unclear. CDR3 size: 13 residues. Trimming pared 3 bases from V and 6 bases from J, leaving 9 bases between. Germline CDR1 reads MNHEY; CDR2 reads SMNVEV (reference sequence). CDR3 sequence: CASSFQFSNEQFF. The CDR3 DNA reads as TGTGCCAGCAGTTTCCAGTTCTCCAATGAGCAGTTCTTC.

The chain employs TRBV19 and TRBJ2-7, with TRBD2 as a possible D gene (5 bases). The CDR3 contains 11 residues. V was clipped by 3 bases and J by 6 bases, with 6 bases between them. Germline V gene lookup returns CDR1 LNHDA and CDR2 SQIVND (reference sequence). The CDR3, as DNA: TGTGCCAGTAGTATCGGACTCGAGCAGTACTTC. This translates into CASSIGLEQYF.

This clone appeared a single time. The V and J genes are TRBV27 and TRBJ2-3, with unresolved D. Deletions cut 3 bases from V and 3 bases from J, with 7 bases between. The CDR3 contains 13 residues. Per germline, CDR1 MNHEY and CDR2 SMNVEV (reference sequence). The CDR3 sequence: CASSFGRTDTQYF. The CDR3 DNA reads as TGTGCCAGCAGTTTCGGACGGACAGATACGCAGTATTTT.

The chain is built from TRBV27 and TRBJ2-7; 7 nucleotides agree with TRBD1. The CDR3 has 12 residues. Per germline, CDR1 MNHEY and CDR2 SMNVEV (reference sequence). J was trimmed by 2 bases and V by 9 bases; bases with no gene match: 4. Written as DNA, the CDR3 is TGTGCCAGTCGACAGGGACCCTACGAGCAGTACTTC. Protein product: CASRQGPYEQYF.

This sequence joins TRBV7-9 and TRBJ2-2; 13 positions match TRBD2. Per the germline V gene, CDR1 is SEHNR and CDR2 is FQNEAQ (reference sequence). This CDR3 is 19 amino acids long. With 4 bases clipped from V and 0 bases from J, the junction kept 8 bases outside the gene matches. CDR3 coding DNA: TGTGCCAGCAGCTCTACTGGACTAGCGGGAGTGGCGAACACCGGGGAGCTGTTTTTT. Translated: CASSSTGLAGVANTGELFF. Based on the CDR3 plus reference TRBV7-9 and TRBJ2-2, the full variable domain is DTGVSQNPRHKITKRGQNVTFRCDPISEHNRLYWYRQTLGQGPEFLTYFQNEAQLEKSRLLSDRFSAERPKGSFSTLEIQRTEQGDSAMYLCASSSTGLAGVANTGELFFGEGSRLTVL.

The chain recombines TRBV5-1 with TRBJ1-6; tentative D call: TRBD1 (6 bases). The germline V gene has CDR1 SGHRS and CDR2 YFSETQ. The CDR3 is 15 amino acids. Trimming took 0 bases from V and 7 from J, leaving 11 bases between them. CDR3 sequence reads: CASSLEAGENSPLHF. The CDR3 DNA reads TGCGCCAGCAGCTTGGAGGCAGGGGAAAATTCACCCCTCCACTTT.

The chain couples TRBV29-1 to TRBJ1-2; D perhaps matches TRBD1 (5 bases). The germline CDR1 and CDR2 sequences are SQVTM and ANQGSEA. The CDR3 sequence is 13 residues long. The V end lost 5 bases, the J end lost 3 bases, and 13 bases lay between the germline ends. CDR3 bases: TGCAGCGTTCAAGGGGCAGGTGACTATGGCTACACCTTC. Translating it yields CSVQGAGDYGYTF.

This clone occurred a few times. This chain uses TRBV29-1 with TRBJ2-4, with 9 bases matching TRBD1. The CDR3 loop spans 15 amino acids. Germline V gene lookup returns CDR1 SQVTM and CDR2 ANQGSEA. Trimming cost V 0 bases and J 8 bases; bases outside gene matches: 8. CDR3 residues: CSVEDKLRTGDIQYF. In DNA, the CDR3 is TGCAGCGTTGAAGATAAGTTGAGGACAGGGGACATTCAGTACTTC.

CDR3 loop: CASSQLDSASSGANVLTF. For the CDR3, the DNA is TGCGCCAGCAGCCAACTGGACAGTGCTAGCTCTGGGGCCAACGTCCTGACTTTC. The chain employs TRBV4-3 and TRBJ2-6; weak D call: TRBD1 (6 bases). CDR1 LGHNA and CDR2 YSLEER come from the germline V gene. The CDR3 sequence is 18 residues long. V dropped 2 bases and J dropped 0 bases, with 14 bases sitting between them.

This clone came up once. This sequence joins TRBV29-1 and TRBJ2-2; 10 nucleotides agree with TRBD2. J lost 3 bases, V lost 6 bases, and 4 bases had no gene match. CDR1 is SQVTM, CDR2 ANQGSEA, per germline. The CDR3 loop spans 14 amino acids. CDR3 coding DNA: TGCAGCGTGATAGCGGGAGGCTACACCGGGGAGCTGTTTTTT. Its protein product is CSVIAGGYTGELFF.

The chain links TRBV9 to TRBJ2-2; 9 bases are a match to TRBD1. Germline V gene data show CDR1 as SGDLS and CDR2 as YYNGEE. CDR3 length: 19 amino acids. V lost 0 bases, J lost 5 bases, and 14 bases stayed unmatched. CDR3 bases: TGTGCCAGCAGCGTAGCTACTTGGGACAGGGAGAGCAGGACCGGGGAGCTGTTTTTT. It is translated as CASSVATWDRESRTGELFF.

The chain links TRBV7-9 to TRBJ2-5; TRBD1 is a possible D gene (6 bases). The CDR3 loop spans 15 amino acids. V lost 7 bases, J lost 1 base, and 16 bases lay in between. Germline loops: CDR1 SEHNR, CDR2 FQNEAQ (reference sequence). Here the CDR3 DNA reads TGTGCCAGCACGCCATCTGGACAGTCCCAAGAGACCCAGTACTTC. This translates into CASTPSGQSQETQYF.

This clone was counted between two and nine times. The chain carries TRBV23-1 and TRBJ2-2; 7 bases are a match to TRBD1. TRBV23-1 is an open reading frame, and its role is uncertain. V lost 0 bases and J lost 4; bases outside the gene matches: 5. The CDR3 runs to 16 residues. As DNA, the CDR3 is TGCGCCAGCAGTCAATCAGAGGGGGCGATCACCGGGGAGCTGTTTTTT. Protein product: CASSQSEGAITGELFF.

This clone has a handful of counts. This rearrangement joins TRBV25-1 to TRBJ2-7; D is unclear. The V gene's germline CDR1 is MGHDK and CDR2 SYGVNS. Trimming removed 3 bases from V and 3 bases from J, with 3 bases in between. There are 11 residues in the CDR3. As DNA, the CDR3 is TGTGCCAGCAGTGATTACTACGAGCAGTACTTC. This sequence encodes CASSDYYEQYF.

CDR3 sequence: CASSQVGSGEQYF. CDR3 nucleotide sequence: TGCGCCAGCAGCCAAGTTGGGAGTGGCGAGCAGTACTTC. The J gene is TRBJ2-7, the V gene TRBV4-1, with a possible D match to TRBD2 (5 bases). Trimming stripped 1 base from V and 6 bases from J, with 10 bases between. The CDR3 covers 13 residues. The germline V gene has CDR1 MGHRA and CDR2 YSYEKL.

The chain is built from TRBV6-5 and TRBJ2-7; 7 bases line up with TRBD1. Looked up from germline, CDR1 is MNHEY and CDR2 is SVGAGI. CDR3 length equals 14 residues. The J segment lost 5 bases and the V segment lost 5 bases, leaving 9 bases of the junction unmatched. The CDR3 DNA reads as TGTGCCAGCAGTATCCTTCAGGGGGTCCACGAGCAGTACTTC. Translating gives CASSILQGVHEQYF.

This clone has a single count. The chain carries TRBV29-1 and TRBJ2-7; D possibly corresponds to TRBD1 (6 bases). Trimming took off 3 bases at V and 2 bases at J, with 14 bases between the two ends. Germline loops: CDR1 SQVTM, CDR2 ANQGSEA. This CDR3 comprises 14 residues. The CDR3 sequence is CSVESGDTAYEQYF. The CDR3 nucleotides are TGCAGCGTTGAGTCAGGGGACACGGCCTACGAGCAGTACTTC.